Presented here are 10 T cell receptor beta chains from one specimen sequenced in a study of neoadjuvant anti-PD-1 for oral cavity cancer. Time point: after neoadjuvant nivolumab, at surgical resection. Clones were read by immunoSEQ multiplex PCR, and TCRdb kept only the in-frame ones, dropping some. There are some 22,000 clones in the sample; around a quarter occur only once, and over 15% lies in the top ten. Sequences were derived from tumor tissue, sampled after nivolumab (anti-PD-1) treatment. The source of these receptors is a person aged 35-79 years with oral cavity squamous cell carcinoma.

This chain links TRBV19 with TRBJ1-4; D is unresolved. Germline CDR1 is LNHDA and CDR2 is SQIVND (reference sequence). The CDR3 has 16 amino acids. The V gene lost 6 bases and the J gene lost 3 bases, with 17 bases spanning the gap. For the CDR3, the DNA is TGTGCCAGTAGGAACCCTCCGGGGAGATCTAATGAAAAACTGTTTTTT. Amino acids: CASRNPPGRSNEKLFF.

The CDR3 DNA reads TGTGCCAGCAGCGTAATAGTACGGAGGACAGCTGCTGCCTACGAGCAGTACTTC. Encoded protein: CASSVIVRRTAAAYEQYF. The chain combines TRBV9 with TRBJ2-7; a possible D gene is TRBD1 (6 bases). The CDR3 has 18 residues. From germline, CDR1 is SGDLS and CDR2 YYNGEE. V was clipped by 1 base and J by 2 bases, with 22 bases between them.

The chain is built from TRBV4-2 and TRBJ1-1; D is uncertain. The ends were cut back, 0 bases at V and 11 bases at J, with 13 bases in the middle. Germline CDR1 LGHNA, CDR2 YNFKEQ. This CDR3 contains 13 residues. The CDR3 DNA reads as TGTGCCAGCAGCCAAGATGCGCCACAGAGGGCTTTCTTT. Amino acid sequence: CASSQDAPQRAFF.

The table lists this clone with many counts. CDR3 residues: CASSLSGGTMFF. The CDR3 bases are TGTGCCAGCAGCTTAAGTGGAGGGACTATGTTCTTC. This chain joins TRBV7-3 and TRBJ2-1; 7 positions match TRBD2. Germline V gene data show CDR1 as SGHTA and CDR2 as FQGTGA. J lost 15 bases, V lost 1 base, and 6 bases had no gene match. This CDR3 contains 12 residues.

This clone qualifies as medium-sized. In nucleotides, the CDR3 is TGTGCCAGCAGTTACGGACTAGCGGGGAAAAGCACAGATACGCAGTATTTT. Translating gives CASSYGLAGKSTDTQYF. This chain connects TRBV6-7 to TRBJ2-3; 12 bases are shared with TRBD2. TRBV6-7 qualifies as an ORF whose function is uncertain. The V gene end was trimmed by 2 bases and the J gene end by 0 bases; junction bases not matched to a gene: 3. This CDR3 spans 17 amino acids.

The sample holds a few counts of this clone. The rearrangement joins TRBV4-1 to TRBJ2-7, with a weak D call TRBD1 (5 bases). The V end was cut by 4 bases, the J end by 3 bases, with 13 bases between. This CDR3 is built from 14 residues. Germline-derived CDR1 and CDR2 are MGHRA and YSYEKL. CDR3 DNA: TGCGCCAGCAGCCCTTGGGGCCGAATCTACGAGCAGTACTTC. It codes for CASSPWGRIYEQYF.

The gene calls are TRBV5-1 and TRBJ1-1; D uncertain. This CDR3 has 14 residues. V was clipped by 2 bases and J by 1 base, with 9 bases between them. Germline V gene data show CDR1 as SGHRS and CDR2 as YFSETQ. In DNA form, the CDR3 reads TGCGCCAGCAGCTTTGATCCGGGGAACACTGAAGCTTTCTTT. It translates to CASSFDPGNTEAFF. The whole variable domain, filled in from reference TRBV5-1 and TRBJ1-1, reads KAGVTQTPRYLIKTRGQQVTLSCSPISGHRSVSWYQQTPGQGLQFLFEYFSETQRNKGNFPGRFSGRQFSNSRSEMNVSTLELGDSALYLCASSFDPGNTEAFFGQGTRLTVV.

This CDR3 is CASSVEGASGSRYEQFF. In DNA form, the CDR3 reads TGTGCCAGCAGCGTAGAAGGGGCTAGCGGGAGCCGGTATGAGCAGTTCTTC. J is TRBJ2-1 and V is TRBV9, with TRBD2 matching over 10 bases. The CDR3 runs 17 residues. V dropped 0 bases and J dropped 8; count of bases not matched to a gene: 11. CDR1 and CDR2 (germline): SGDLS, YYNGEE.

This chain joins TRBV4-1 and TRBJ1-3; 7 nucleotides match TRBD1. The CDR3 is 19 amino acids. The germline gives CDR1 MGHRA, CDR2 YSYEKL. Trimming removed 0 bases from V and 0 bases from J; junction bases left unmatched: 11. This CDR3 reads CASSQDIRVTGSSGNTIYF. The CDR3, as DNA: TGCGCCAGCAGCCAAGATATCCGGGTGACAGGGAGCTCTGGAAACACCATATATTTT.

The CDR3 DNA is TGTGCCAGCACCGGGAGGGGGTCGGTGGATGAGCAGTTCTTC. Translating gives CASTGRGSVDEQFF. This chain uses TRBV6-1 with TRBJ2-1; 8 bases fit TRBD2. This CDR3 is 14 amino acids long. V was clipped by 7 bases and J by 8 bases; unmatched bases: 10. CDR1 MNHNS and CDR2 SASEGT come from the germline V gene.